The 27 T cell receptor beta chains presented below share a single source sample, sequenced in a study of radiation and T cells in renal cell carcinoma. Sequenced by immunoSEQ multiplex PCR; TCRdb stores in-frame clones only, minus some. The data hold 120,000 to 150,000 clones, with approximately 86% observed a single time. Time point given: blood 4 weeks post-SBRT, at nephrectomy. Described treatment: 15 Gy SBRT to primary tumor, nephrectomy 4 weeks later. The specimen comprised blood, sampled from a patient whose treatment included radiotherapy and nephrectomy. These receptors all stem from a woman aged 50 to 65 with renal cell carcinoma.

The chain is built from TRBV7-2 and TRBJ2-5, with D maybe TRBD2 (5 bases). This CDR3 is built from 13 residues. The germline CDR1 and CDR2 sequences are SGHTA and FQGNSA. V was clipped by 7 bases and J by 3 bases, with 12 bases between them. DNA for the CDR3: TGTGCCAGCAACATGGACTTTGAAGAGACCCAGTACTTC. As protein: CASNMDFEETQYF. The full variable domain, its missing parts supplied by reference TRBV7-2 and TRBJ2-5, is GAGVSQSPSNKVTEKGKDVELRCDPISGHTALYWYRQSLGQGLEFLIYFQGNSAPDKSGLPSDRFSAERTGGSVSTLTIQRTQQEDSAVYLCASNMDFEETQYFGPGTRLLVL.

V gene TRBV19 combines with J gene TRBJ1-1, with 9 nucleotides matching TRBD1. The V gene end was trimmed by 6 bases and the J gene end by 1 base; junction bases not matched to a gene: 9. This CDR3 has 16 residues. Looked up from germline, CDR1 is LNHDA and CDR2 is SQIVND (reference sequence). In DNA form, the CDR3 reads TGTGCCAGTAGAGCCGGGACAGGGAAAAAGAACACTGAAGCTTTCTTT. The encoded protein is CASRAGTGKKNTEAFF. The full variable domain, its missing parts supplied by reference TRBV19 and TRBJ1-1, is DGGITQSPKYLFRKEGQNVTLSCEQNLNHDAMYWYRQDPGQGLRLIYYSQIVNDFQKGDIAEGYSVSREKKESFPLTVTSAQKNPTAFYLCASRAGTGKKNTEAFFGQGTRLTVV.

The CDR3 spells CASRTTSGIYEQYF. The CDR3 DNA sequence: TGTGCCAGTCGGACCACTAGCGGGATCTACGAGCAGTACTTC. This rearrangement joins TRBV28 to TRBJ2-7, with TRBD2 matching 10 bases. Trimming took 9 bases from V and 3 from J; bases not matched to a gene: 8. There are 14 residues in the CDR3. The germline V gene has CDR1 MDHEN and CDR2 SYDVKM. Based on the CDR3 plus reference TRBV28 and TRBJ2-7, the full variable domain is DVKVTQSSRYLVKRTGEKVFLECVQDMDHENMFWYRQDPGLGLRLIYFSYDVKMKEKGDIPEGYSVSREKKERFSLILESASTNQTSMYLCASRTTSGIYEQYFGPGTRLTVT.

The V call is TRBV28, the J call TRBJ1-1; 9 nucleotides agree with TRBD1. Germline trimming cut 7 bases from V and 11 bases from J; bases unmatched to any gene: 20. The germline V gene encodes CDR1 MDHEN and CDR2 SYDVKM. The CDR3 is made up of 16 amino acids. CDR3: CASIHPGTGSRIGAFF. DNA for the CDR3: TGTGCCAGCATCCATCCCGGGACAGGGAGTCGGATCGGGGCTTTCTTT.

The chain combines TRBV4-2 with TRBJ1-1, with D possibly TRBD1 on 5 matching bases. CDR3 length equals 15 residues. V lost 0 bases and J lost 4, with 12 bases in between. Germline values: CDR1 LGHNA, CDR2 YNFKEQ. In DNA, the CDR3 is TGTGCCAGCAGCCAAGACCTCGACGGGGGCACTGAAGCTTTCTTT. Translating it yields CASSQDLDGGTEAFF.

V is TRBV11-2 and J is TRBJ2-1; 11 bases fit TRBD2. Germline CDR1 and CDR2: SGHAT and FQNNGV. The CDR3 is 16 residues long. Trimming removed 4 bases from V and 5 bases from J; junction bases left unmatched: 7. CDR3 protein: CASSSTSGRRNNEQFF. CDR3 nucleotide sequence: TGTGCCAGCAGCTCAACTAGCGGGAGAAGGAACAATGAGCAGTTCTTC.

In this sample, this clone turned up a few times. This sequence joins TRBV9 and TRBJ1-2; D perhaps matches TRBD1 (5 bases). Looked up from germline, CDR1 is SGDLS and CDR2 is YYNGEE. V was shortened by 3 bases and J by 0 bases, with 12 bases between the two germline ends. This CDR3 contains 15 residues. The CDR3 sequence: CASSETQGSNYGYTF. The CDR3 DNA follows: TGTGCCAGCAGCGAAACCCAGGGCTCTAACTATGGCTACACCTTC.

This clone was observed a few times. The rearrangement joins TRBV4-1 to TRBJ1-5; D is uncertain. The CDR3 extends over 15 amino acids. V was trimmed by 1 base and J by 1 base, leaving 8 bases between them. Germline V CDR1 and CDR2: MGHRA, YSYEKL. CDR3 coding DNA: TGCGCCAGCAGCCAAGGTCAGTTAAGCAATCAGCCCCAGCATTTT. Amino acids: CASSQGQLSNQPQHF.

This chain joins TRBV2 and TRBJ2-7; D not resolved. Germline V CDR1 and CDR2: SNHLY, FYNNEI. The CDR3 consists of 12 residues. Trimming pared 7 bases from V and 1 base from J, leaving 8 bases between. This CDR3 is CASTGRSYEQYF. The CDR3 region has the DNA TGTGCCAGCACCGGTCGGTCCTACGAGCAGTACTTC.

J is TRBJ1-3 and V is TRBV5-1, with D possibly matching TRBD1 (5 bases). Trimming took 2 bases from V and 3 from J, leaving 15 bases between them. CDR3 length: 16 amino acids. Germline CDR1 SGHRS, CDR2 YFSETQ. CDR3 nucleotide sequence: TGCGCCAGCAGCTTTAGGGGCCCAAATAGTGGAAACACCATATATTTT. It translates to CASSFRGPNSGNTIYF.

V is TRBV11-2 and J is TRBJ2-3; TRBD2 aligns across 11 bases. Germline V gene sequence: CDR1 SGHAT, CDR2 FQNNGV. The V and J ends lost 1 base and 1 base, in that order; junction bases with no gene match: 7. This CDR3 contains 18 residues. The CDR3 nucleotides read TGTGCCAGCAGCTTAGGGGGCCTAGCGGGAGGAGGCACAGATACGCAGTATTTT. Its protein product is CASSLGGLAGGGTDTQYF.

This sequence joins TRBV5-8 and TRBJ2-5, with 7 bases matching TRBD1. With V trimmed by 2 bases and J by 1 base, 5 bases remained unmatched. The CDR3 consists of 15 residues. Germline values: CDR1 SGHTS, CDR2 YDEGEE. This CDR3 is CASSFPGGTQETQYF. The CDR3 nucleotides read TGTGCCAGCAGCTTTCCAGGGGGAACCCAAGAGACCCAGTACTTC.

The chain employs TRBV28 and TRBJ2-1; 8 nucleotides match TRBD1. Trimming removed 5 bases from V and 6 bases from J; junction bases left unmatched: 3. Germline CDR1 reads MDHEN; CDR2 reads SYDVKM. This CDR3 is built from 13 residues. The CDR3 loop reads CASSRTGGNEQFF. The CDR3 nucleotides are TGTGCCAGCAGTCGTACAGGGGGCAATGAGCAGTTCTTC. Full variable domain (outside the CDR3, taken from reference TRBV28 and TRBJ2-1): DVKVTQSSRYLVKRTGEKVFLECVQDMDHENMFWYRQDPGLGLRLIYFSYDVKMKEKGDIPEGYSVSREKKERFSLILESASTNQTSMYLCASSRTGGNEQFFGPGTRLTVL.

The CDR3 is CASSVRDSQETQYF. CDR3 DNA sequence: TGTGCCAGCAGCGTCCGGGACAGCCAAGAGACCCAGTACTTC. V and J are TRBV7-6 and TRBJ2-5; the match to TRBD1 covers 7 bases. The CDR3 extends over 14 amino acids. The germline CDR1 and CDR2 sequences are SGHVS and FNYEAQ. V lost 5 bases and J lost 1; bases outside the gene matches: 4.

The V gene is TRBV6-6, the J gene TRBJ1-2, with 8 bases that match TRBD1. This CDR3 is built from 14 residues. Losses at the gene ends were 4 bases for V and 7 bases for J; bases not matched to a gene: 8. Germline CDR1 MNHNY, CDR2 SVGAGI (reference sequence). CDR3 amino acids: CASSSFRGPSGYTF. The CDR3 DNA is TGTGCCAGCAGTTCATTCAGGGGGCCGAGTGGCTACACCTTC.

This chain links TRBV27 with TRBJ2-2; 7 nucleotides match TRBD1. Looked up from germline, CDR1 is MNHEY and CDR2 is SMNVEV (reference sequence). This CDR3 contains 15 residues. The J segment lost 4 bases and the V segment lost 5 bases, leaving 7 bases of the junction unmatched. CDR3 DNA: TGTGCCAGCAGTCATACAGGGGTCTCCACCGGGGAGCTGTTTTTT. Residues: CASSHTGVSTGELFF.

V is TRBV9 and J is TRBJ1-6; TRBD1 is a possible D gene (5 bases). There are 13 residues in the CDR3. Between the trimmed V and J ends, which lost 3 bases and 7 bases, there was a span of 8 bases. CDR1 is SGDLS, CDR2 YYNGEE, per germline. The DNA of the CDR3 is TGTGCCAGCAGCGGCGGGACCAATTCACCCCTCCACTTT. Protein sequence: CASSGGTNSPLHF.

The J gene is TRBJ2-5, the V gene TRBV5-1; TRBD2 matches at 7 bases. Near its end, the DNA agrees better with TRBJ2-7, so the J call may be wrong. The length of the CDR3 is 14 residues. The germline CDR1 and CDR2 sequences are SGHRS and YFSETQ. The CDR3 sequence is CASSLGGEGYEQYF. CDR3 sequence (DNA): TGCGCCAGCAGCTTGGGAGGGGAGGGCTACGAGCAGTACTTC.

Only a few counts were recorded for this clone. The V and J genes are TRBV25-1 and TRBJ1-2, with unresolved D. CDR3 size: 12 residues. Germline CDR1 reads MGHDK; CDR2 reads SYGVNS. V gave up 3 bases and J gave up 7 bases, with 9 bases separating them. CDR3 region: CASSEGGGGYTF. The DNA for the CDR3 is TGTGCCAGCAGTGAGGGAGGTGGTGGCTACACCTTC.

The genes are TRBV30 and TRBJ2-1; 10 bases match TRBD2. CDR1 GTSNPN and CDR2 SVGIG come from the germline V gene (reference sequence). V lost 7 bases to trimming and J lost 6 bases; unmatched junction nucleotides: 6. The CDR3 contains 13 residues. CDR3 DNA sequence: TGTGCCTCGTTAGCGGGGGGCCTCAATGAGCAGTTCTTC. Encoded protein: CASLAGGLNEQFF.

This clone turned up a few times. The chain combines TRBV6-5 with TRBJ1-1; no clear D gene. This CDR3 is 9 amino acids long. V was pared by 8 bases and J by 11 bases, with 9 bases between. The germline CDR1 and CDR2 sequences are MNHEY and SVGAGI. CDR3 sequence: CASGQPAFF. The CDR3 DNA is TGTGCCAGCGGGCAGCCGGCTTTCTTT.

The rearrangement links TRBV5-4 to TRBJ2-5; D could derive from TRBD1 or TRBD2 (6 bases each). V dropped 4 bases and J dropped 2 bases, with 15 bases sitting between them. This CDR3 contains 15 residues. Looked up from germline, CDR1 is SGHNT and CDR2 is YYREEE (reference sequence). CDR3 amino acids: CASSAVGGKQETQYF. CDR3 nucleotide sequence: TGTGCCAGCAGCGCCGTAGGGGGGAAACAAGAGACCCAGTACTTC.

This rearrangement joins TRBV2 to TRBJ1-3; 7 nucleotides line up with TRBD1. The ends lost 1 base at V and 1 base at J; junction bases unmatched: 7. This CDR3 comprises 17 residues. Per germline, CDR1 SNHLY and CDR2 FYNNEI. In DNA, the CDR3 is TGTGCCAGCAGTGAAGGACAGGGTATAGGTTCTGGAAACACCATATATTTT. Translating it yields CASSEGQGIGSGNTIYF.

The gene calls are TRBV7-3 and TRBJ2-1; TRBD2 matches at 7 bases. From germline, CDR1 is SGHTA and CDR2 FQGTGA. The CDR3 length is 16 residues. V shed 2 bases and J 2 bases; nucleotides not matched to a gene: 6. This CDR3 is CASSLWPGTTYNEQFF. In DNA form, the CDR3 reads TGTGCCAGCAGCTTATGGCCCGGGACTACCTACAATGAGCAGTTCTTC.

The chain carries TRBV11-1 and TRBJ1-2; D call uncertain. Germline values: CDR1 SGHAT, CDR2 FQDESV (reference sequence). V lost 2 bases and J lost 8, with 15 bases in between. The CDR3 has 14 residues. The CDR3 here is CASSLPIPQEGYTF. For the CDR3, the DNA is TGTGCCAGCAGCTTACCGATCCCCCAGGAGGGCTACACCTTC.

The CDR3 reads CASSTGRKGYEQYF. CDR3 DNA: TGTGCCAGCAGCACAGGGAGAAAGGGCTACGAGCAGTACTTC. This sequence joins TRBV9 and TRBJ2-7, with D perhaps matching TRBD1 (6 bases). Trimming left V 4 bases short and J 3 bases short, with 14 bases between. CDR3 size: 14 residues. Germline values: CDR1 SGDLS, CDR2 YYNGEE. The full variable domain, in which reference TRBV9 and TRBJ2-7 provide the parts outside the CDR3, is DSGVTQTPKHLITATGQRVTLRCSPRSGDLSVYWYQQSLDQGLQFLIQYYNGEERAKGNILERFSAQQFPDLHSELNLSSLELGDSALYFCASSTGRKGYEQYFGPGTRLTVT.

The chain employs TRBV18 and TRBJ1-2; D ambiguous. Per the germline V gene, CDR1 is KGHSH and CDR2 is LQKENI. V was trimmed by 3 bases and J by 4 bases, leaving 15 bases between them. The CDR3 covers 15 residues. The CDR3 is CASSPGSDPTYGYTF. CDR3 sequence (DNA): TGTGCCAGCTCACCTGGATCGGATCCTACCTATGGCTACACCTTC.